One sample yielded the 26 T cell receptor beta chains listed below, sequenced in a study of CD8 T cells in ankylosing spondylitis (dated by TCRdb to the late 2010s). Receptor libraries were prepared by 5' RACE. Sequencer: Illumina HiSeq 2500. TCRdb trimmed the raw reads at Q25, called clones with MiXCR and kept productive beta chains. A single entry per CDR3 protein holds the most common genes and DNA from its merged rows. Here the sample has about 230,000 distinct CDR3 sequences; approximately 7.6% occur a single time. The top ten hold 4.5% to 5% of the sample. The sequenced material came from blood, either unsorted or a sorted T cell fraction (not recorded which). These receptors came from a female donor with ankylosing spondylitis or in good health (not recorded which).

This clonotype was recorded at least ten times. In DNA form, the CDR3 reads TGTGCCAGCAGCCGAGCGGGAGGGGATGAGCAGTTCTTC. This translates into CASSRAGGDEQFF. The rearrangement uses TRBV7-2 and TRBJ2-1; 10 bases agree with TRBD2. V was clipped by 5 bases and J by 8 bases; unmatched bases: 3. Germline CDR1 SGHTA, CDR2 FQGNSA. CDR3 length: 13 residues.

This clonotype was seen repeatedly, ten times or more. V gene TRBV20-1 combines with J gene TRBJ2-7; D unresolved. CDR3 length: 15 amino acids. Trimming took 3 bases from V and 1 from J, leaving 16 bases between them. Germline V gives CDR1 DFQATT, CDR2 SNEGSKA (reference sequence). CDR3 nucleotides: TGCAGTGCTAGGACTCAAGCCTTCCTTTCCTACGAGCAGTACTTC. Translated: CSARTQAFLSYEQYF.

In its sample, this clonotype was seen many times. This chain uses TRBV20-1 with TRBJ2-3, with 8 bases aligning to TRBD2. Looked up from germline, CDR1 is DFQATT and CDR2 is SNEGSKA (reference sequence). This CDR3 is 15 amino acids long. J lost 6 bases, V lost 4 bases, and 12 bases had no gene match. The CDR3 DNA reads as TGCAGTGCTAAAGCCGGGACTAGGGTCGTGGATACGCAGTATTTT. Protein: CSAKAGTRVVDTQYF.

The table lists this clonotype with many counts. This rearrangement joins TRBV7-9 to TRBJ2-3; 8 nucleotides agree with TRBD2. Germline V gene lookup returns CDR1 SEHNR and CDR2 FQNEAQ (reference sequence). J was trimmed by 4 bases and V by 5 bases; bases with no gene match: 8. This CDR3 is built from 15 residues. The CDR3, as DNA: TGTGCCAGCAGCCAGAGCCGGGGGGGGCCAGATACGCAGTATTTT. Protein product: CASSQSRGGPDTQYF.

Many counts were recorded for this clonotype. This CDR3 reads CSVEDSKGQGYEQYF. CDR3 DNA sequence: TGCAGCGTTGAAGATAGTAAGGGACAGGGGTACGAGCAGTACTTC. The chain combines TRBV29-1 with TRBJ2-7, with TRBD1 matching 10 bases. In germline, CDR1 is SQVTM, CDR2 ANQGSEA. The junction had 6 bases not matched to a gene; V was cut back by 0 bases and J by 4 bases. The CDR3 has 15 residues.

This clonotype was seen ten or more times. The chain uses TRBV5-1 and TRBJ1-6; no reliable D call. The CDR3 covers 13 residues. Germline CDR1 reads SGHRS; CDR2 reads YFSETQ. V lost 6 bases and J 8 bases, leaving 12 bases between the germline ends. In DNA form, the CDR3 reads TGCGCCAGCAAGGAGGGTACAGATTCACCCCTCCACTTT. It yields the protein CASKEGTDSPLHF.

The chain links TRBV29-1 to TRBJ2-5; unclear D gene. V was cut by 5 bases and J by 0 bases, with 16 bases left in between. Germline lookup yields CDR1 SQVTM and CDR2 ANQGSEA. There are 15 residues in the CDR3. The CDR3 protein is CSVRERRSNQETQYF. CDR3 nucleotide sequence: TGCAGCGTTAGAGAGCGCAGAAGTAACCAAGAGACCCAGTACTTC.

This clonotype was picked up many times. V usage is TRBV28 and J usage is TRBJ2-7, with D perhaps being TRBD1 or TRBD2 (5 bases each). Germline loops: CDR1 MDHEN, CDR2 SYDVKM. The CDR3 consists of 14 residues. V lost 6 bases and J lost 7, with 19 bases in between. The CDR3 here is CASSLGLGVGEQYF. The CDR3, as DNA: TGTGCCAGCAGCCTTGGTTTGGGGGTGGGGGAGCAGTACTTC.

This clonotype was counted ten times or more. The chain uses TRBV12-3 or TRBV12-4 and TRBJ1-4; TRBD1 might be the D (5 bases). V lost 6 bases to trimming and J lost 8 bases, with 13 bases between them. CDR3 length: 13 amino acids. The CDR3 DNA reads as TGTGCCAGCAGCGGTCCGGAGGGGGAAAAACTGTTTTTT. This encodes CASSGPEGEKLFF.

The sample holds many counts of this clonotype. This chain joins TRBV5-5 and TRBJ2-5, with D possibly called TRBD1 or TRBD2 (5 bases each). Per germline, CDR1 SGHKS and CDR2 YYEKEE (reference sequence). This CDR3 comprises 15 residues. Trimming removed 1 base from V and 5 bases from J, with 15 bases in between. The CDR3 loop is CASSLYLGPTETQYF. The CDR3 DNA reads as TGTGCCAGCAGCTTGTATTTGGGACCAACGGAGACCCAGTACTTC. The full variable domain, with the rest looked up from reference TRBV5-5 and TRBJ2-5, is DAGVTQSPTHLIKTRGQQVTLRCSPISGHKSVSWYQQVLGQGPQFIFQYYEKEERGRGNFPDRFSARQFPNYSSELNVNALLLGDSALYLCASSLYLGPTETQYFGPGTRLLVL.

A word on this clonotype: This may stem from a read error, because a much larger clone lies one nucleotide away. This rearrangement joins TRBV5-1 to TRBJ1-1, with D maybe TRBD1 (6 bases). CDR3 length equals 13 residues. V was clipped by 1 base and J by 11 bases, with 15 bases between them. Germline CDR1 and CDR2: SGHRS and YFSETQ. CDR3 in DNA: TGCGCCAGCAGCTTGAATTTCCCCACAGGGGCTTTCTTT. Amino acid sequence: CASSLNFPTGAFF.

Many counts were recorded for this clonotype. V and J are TRBV3-1 and TRBJ2-2, with 8 positions matching TRBD1. Looked up from germline, CDR1 is LGHDT and CDR2 is YNNKEL (reference sequence). V was clipped by 4 bases and J by 2 bases; unmatched bases: 3. CDR3 length equals 15 residues. The CDR3 bases are TGTGCCAGCAGCCCGGACAGGGTAAACACCGGGGAGCTGTTTTTT. Amino acid sequence: CASSPDRVNTGELFF.

Notes on this clonotype: This clone may be a read error of a much larger clone one base away. CDR3 nucleotide sequence: TGTGCCAGCAGAGAATGGGACAAAAACATTCAGTACTTC. Amino acids: CASREWDKNIQYF. The rearrangement uses TRBV12-3 or TRBV12-4 and TRBJ2-4; unclear D gene. There are 13 residues in the CDR3. V lost 6 bases to trimming and J lost 3 bases, with 9 bases between them.

This sequence joins TRBV28 and TRBJ1-2; D gene unclear. This CDR3 has 13 residues. V dropped 6 bases and J dropped 5 bases, with 13 bases sitting between them. CDR1 is MDHEN and CDR2 is SYDVKM in the germline V gene. The CDR3 DNA sequence: TGTGCCAGCAGCCCTGCGTCGACATATGGCTACACCTTC. It specifies CASSPASTYGYTF.

This clonotype was detected ten times or more. CDR3 sequence: CSASLGQGNTEAFF. The CDR3 DNA reads as TGCAGCGCAAGCTTAGGACAGGGGAACACTGAAGCTTTCTTT. The chain carries TRBV29-1 and TRBJ1-1, with 8 bases aligning to TRBD1. The J segment lost 1 base and the V segment lost 7 bases, leaving 8 bases of the junction unmatched. Germline lookup yields CDR1 SQVTM and CDR2 ANQGSEA. The CDR3 totals 14 residues.

This clonotype occurred many times. The chain uses TRBV29-1 and TRBJ2-4, with TRBD1 matching 8 bases. Germline CDR1 is SQVTM and CDR2 is ANQGSEA. V lost 7 bases, J lost 0 bases, and 14 bases stayed unmatched. This CDR3 has 17 amino acids. The DNA for the CDR3 is TGCAGCGCTGCAGGGGGCCAAGCCCAGCTAGCCAAAAACATTCAGTACTTC. Translating it yields CSAAGGQAQLAKNIQYF.

This clonotype came up many times. The chain recombines TRBV30 with TRBJ2-7; 8 bases fit TRBD2. CDR3 length: 11 residues. CDR1 and CDR2 from the germline V gene are GTSNPN and SVGIG (reference sequence). Losses at the gene ends were 0 bases for V and 13 bases for J; bases not matched to a gene: 5. The chain's CDR3 is CAWSVTSGSYF. CDR3 bases: TGTGCCTGGAGTGTGACAAGCGGGAGCTACTTC.

This clonotype has more than one count but fewer than ten. V is TRBV29-1 and J is TRBJ1-2; D is uncertain. Germline-derived CDR1 and CDR2 are SQVTM and ANQGSEA. V was pared by 6 bases and J by 14 bases, with 22 bases between. This CDR3 contains 12 residues. The CDR3: CSVTREGGGRTF. The CDR3 nucleotides are TGCAGCGTAACCCGGGAGGGAGGTGGTAGGACCTTC.

Ten or more counts support this clonotype. The rearrangement uses TRBV18 and TRBJ2-1; D possibly matches TRBD1 or TRBD2 (5 bases each). Germline CDR1 KGHSH, CDR2 LQKENI. Trimming pared 8 bases from V and 0 bases from J, leaving 11 bases between. The CDR3 totals 14 residues. CDR3 residues: CASHPGTSYNEQFF. The CDR3 bases are TGTGCCAGCCACCCGGGGACCTCCTACAATGAGCAGTTCTTC.

This sequence joins TRBV2 and TRBJ2-7; D might be TRBD2 (6 bases). V lost 4 bases to trimming and J lost 0 bases, with 16 bases between them. CDR3 size: 16 residues. Germline V gene sequence: CDR1 SNHLY, CDR2 FYNNEI. CDR3 amino acids: CASSVPGRLRSYEQYF. The CDR3 DNA sequence: TGTGCCAGCAGTGTCCCCGGGAGACTCCGCTCCTACGAGCAGTACTTC.

The sample holds many counts of this clonotype. The chain has TRBV20-1 and TRBJ2-1; TRBD2 might be the D (7 bases). This CDR3 has 17 residues. In germline, CDR1 is DFQATT, CDR2 SNEGSKA (reference sequence). Trimming stripped 3 bases from V and 5 bases from J, with 23 bases between. CDR3 residues: CSASPPAAGAGNNEQFF. CDR3 DNA sequence: TGCAGTGCTAGTCCGCCAGCGGCGGGGGCGGGAAACAATGAGCAGTTCTTC.

The chain combines TRBV7-9 with TRBJ1-2; 10 positions match TRBD1. CDR1 SEHNR and CDR2 FQNEAQ come from the germline V gene (reference sequence). This CDR3 is built from 14 residues. Germline trimming cut 5 bases from V and 3 bases from J; bases unmatched to any gene: 3. DNA of the CDR3: TGTGCCAGCAGCGACAGGGGGCGCGACTATGGCTACACCTTC. Protein sequence: CASSDRGRDYGYTF.

Many counts were recorded for this clonotype. The rearrangement uses TRBV11-2 and TRBJ2-3, with D hard to call. The germline V gene has CDR1 SGHAT and CDR2 FQNNGV. This CDR3 has 17 amino acids. V gave up 0 bases and J gave up 2 bases, with 15 bases separating them. The CDR3, as DNA: TGTGCCAGCAGCTTAGATCTCGGCGGCGGAGTCACAGATACGCAGTATTTT. It codes for CASSLDLGGGVTDTQYF.

This clonotype was seen at least ten times. The V and J genes are TRBV20-1 and TRBJ2-5; D not certain. Germline V gives CDR1 DFQATT, CDR2 SNEGSKA (reference sequence). V lost 5 bases to trimming and J lost 4 bases, with 14 bases between them. CDR3 length: 13 residues. The CDR3 region is CSAGRTVGETQYF. CDR3 coding DNA: TGCAGTGCTGGACGAACAGTAGGAGAGACCCAGTACTTC.

This clonotype was recorded many times. This chain joins TRBV7-2 and TRBJ1-1; perhaps TRBD1 as D (5 bases). This CDR3 comprises 11 residues. From germline, CDR1 is SGHTA and CDR2 FQGNSA. The ends were cut back, 6 bases at V and 7 bases at J, with 9 bases in the middle. The CDR3 region has the DNA TGTGCCAGCAGGGCTGACAGTGAAGCTTTCTTT. The encoded protein is CASRADSEAFF.

The chain combines TRBV7-2 with TRBJ1-2; D gene uncertain. Per germline, CDR1 SGHTA and CDR2 FQGNSA. The CDR3 is 14 residues long. Trimming removed 3 bases at V and 5 bases at J, with 13 bases between. In DNA, the CDR3 is TGTGCCAGCAGCTTCCGGGTATTAAAGTATGGCTACACCTTC. This gives the protein CASSFRVLKYGYTF.